The next 26 T cell receptor beta chains were all read from a single sample in a study of blood T cells in healthy people across ages. Next came a second PCR, run for about 7 to 12 cycles, which used a sample-barcoded 5' primer along with a J-beta primer mix. Using its own MiXCR run on the 5' RACE reads, TCRdb lists one record per CDR3 protein. The repertoire holds about 1 million distinct CDR3 sequences, 40% to 55% seen once, with 18% in the top ten. The source material was blood. These receptors all come from a woman aged 60 to 75 in good health.

The chain is built from TRBV27 and TRBJ1-6; 9 positions agree with TRBD1. This CDR3 comprises 15 residues. The V gene end was trimmed by 5 bases and the J gene end by 5 bases; junction bases not matched to a gene: 4. Looked up from germline, CDR1 is MNHEY and CDR2 is SMNVEV (reference sequence). The CDR3 DNA reads as TGTGCCAGCAGTGGGGGGGACAGGGATAATTCACCCCTCCACTTT. Residues: CASSGGDRDNSPLHF.

This sequence joins TRBV20-1 and TRBJ2-1; TRBD2 is a possible D gene (5 bases). The germline CDR1 and CDR2 sequences are DFQATT and SNEGSKA (reference sequence). V gave up 5 bases and J gave up 0 bases, with 14 bases separating them. The CDR3 sequence is 15 residues long. Here the CDR3 DNA reads TGCAGTGCTCTCCCACTAGACCCCTCCTACAATGAGCAGTTCTTC. Translation: CSALPLDPSYNEQFF.

This chain connects TRBV14 to TRBJ2-5; unclear D gene. The DNA end is a closer match to TRBJ2-7, so the J assignment may be wrong. The length of the CDR3 is 13 residues. The germline V gene encodes CDR1 SGHDN and CDR2 FVKESK. The CDR3 reads CASSPLTVYEQYF. CDR3 nucleotides: TGTGCCAGCAGCCCTTTAACCGTCTACGAGCAGTACTTC.

This clonotype has only a few counts. The V and J genes are TRBV18 and TRBJ2-1; no reliable D call. Germline V gives CDR1 KGHSH, CDR2 LQKENI. The CDR3 covers 12 residues. V was cut by 2 bases and J by 13 bases, with 12 bases left in between. CDR3 amino acids: CASSPGRETQFF. The DNA of the CDR3 is TGTGCCAGCTCACCAGGCCGTGAGACCCAGTTCTTC.

The chain joins TRBV20-1 to TRBJ2-1, with 8 nucleotides matching TRBD2. The CDR3 has 18 amino acids. The junction had 16 bases not matched to a gene; V was cut back by 0 bases and J by 6 bases. Germline CDR1 DFQATT, CDR2 SNEGSKA (reference sequence). In nucleotides, the CDR3 is TGCAGTGCTAGAGATCTTCAAGGGGTGAGCGGGAGAAGCAATGAGCAGTTCTTC. Translation: CSARDLQGVSGRSNEQFF.

The sample holds one count of this clonotype. The chain employs TRBV30 and TRBJ1-1; D not certain. CDR1 and CDR2 from the germline V gene are GTSNPN and SVGIG (reference sequence). With 2 bases removed from V and 6 bases from J, the gap between germline ends came to 7 bases. This CDR3 comprises 11 residues. As DNA, the CDR3 is TGTGCCTGGAGTCCGGGAGCTGAAGCTTTCTTT. Amino acids: CAWSPGAEAFF. Looking up the rest from reference TRBV30 and TRBJ1-1 gives the full variable domain: SQTIHQWPATLVQPVGSPLSLECTVEGTSNPNLYWYRQAAGRGLQLLFYSVGIGQISSEVPQNLSASRPQDRQFILSSKKLLLSDSGFYLCAWSPGAEAFFGQGTRLTVV.

This chain links TRBV6-1 with TRBJ2-7; 10 nucleotides agree with TRBD1. The CDR3 is 14 amino acids. Unmatched junction bases numbered 8, after V lost 8 bases and J lost 4 bases. Germline loops: CDR1 MNHNS, CDR2 SASEGT. The CDR3 DNA reads as TGTGCCAGCGCTCGACAGGGGGCAGGGTACGAGCAGTACTTC. Residues: CASARQGAGYEQYF.

This clonotype was observed a handful of times. The CDR3 loop is CSARDLVSTGELFF. The CDR3 DNA is TGCAGTGCTAGAGATCTAGTTTCCACCGGGGAGCTGTTTTTT. The rearrangement uses TRBV20-1 and TRBJ2-2; D remains ambiguous. Trimming left V 0 bases short and J 4 bases short, with 9 bases between. CDR1 is DFQATT and CDR2 is SNEGSKA in the germline V gene (reference sequence). The CDR3 extends over 14 amino acids.

The DNA of the CDR3 is TGTGCCAGCAGTGACGGGATAAATGAGCAGTACTTC. It specifies CASSDGINEQYF. This rearrangement joins TRBV25-1 to TRBJ2-5, with TRBD2 as a possible D gene (5 bases). The CDR3 extends over 12 amino acids. CDR1 MGHDK and CDR2 SYGVNS come from the germline V gene. Trimming removed 3 bases from V and 11 bases from J, with 13 bases in between.

The chain couples TRBV12-3 or TRBV12-4 to TRBJ2-1; tentatively, D is TRBD2 (5 bases). The CDR3 consists of 12 residues. V lost 1 base, J lost 12 bases, and 10 bases lay in between. The CDR3 DNA sequence: TGTGCCAGCAGTTTAGGACTATCCGGGCAGTTCTTC. Translating gives CASSLGLSGQFF.

This clonotype was picked up many times. This chain connects TRBV27 to TRBJ2-7; 11 nucleotides align to TRBD2. Germline V gene data show CDR1 as MNHEY and CDR2 as SMNVEV (reference sequence). The CDR3 is made up of 14 amino acids. Losses at the gene ends were 6 bases for V and 6 bases for J; bases not matched to a gene: 7. This CDR3 is CASRGTSGPLEQYF. CDR3 coding DNA: TGTGCCAGCAGGGGGACTAGCGGTCCTCTCGAGCAGTACTTC.

This clonotype occurred a few times. V and J are TRBV5-1 and TRBJ2-6; the D is unclear. Germline V gene data show CDR1 as SGHRS and CDR2 as YFSETQ. The V and J ends lost 2 bases and 0 bases respectively, with 15 bases between them. This CDR3 is built from 18 residues. CDR3 loop: CASSLSSTAISGANVLTF. Here the CDR3 DNA reads TGCGCCAGCAGCTTATCCTCGACTGCGATCTCTGGGGCCAACGTCCTGACTTTC.

The V gene is TRBV20-1, the J gene TRBJ1-5, with D maybe TRBD1 (5 bases). CDR1 is DFQATT and CDR2 is SNEGSKA in the germline V gene (reference sequence). This CDR3 is built from 13 residues. Here the CDR3 reads CGWGGKSNQPQHF. In DNA, the CDR3 is TGCGGGTGGGGGGGAAAAAGCAATCAGCCCCAGCATTTT.

The chain recombines TRBV4-2 with TRBJ2-4; a weak D match, TRBD2 (5 bases). Germline lookup yields CDR1 LGHNA and CDR2 YNFKEQ. The CDR3 spans 14 residues. V was pared by 0 bases and J by 9 bases, with 12 bases between. Written as DNA, the CDR3 is TGTGCCAGCAGCCAAGATGGGCGTCGGGGCATTCAGTACTTC. Its protein product is CASSQDGRRGIQYF.

J is TRBJ2-1 and V is TRBV7-2, with 9 bases identical to TRBD2. Germline trimming cut 5 bases from V and 9 bases from J; bases unmatched to any gene: 8. This CDR3 is built from 14 residues. Germline CDR1 SGHTA, CDR2 FQGNSA. This chain's CDR3 is CASSERGGRGEQFF. Written as DNA, the CDR3 is TGTGCCAGCAGCGAGAGAGGCGGGAGGGGTGAGCAGTTCTTC.

This chain links TRBV20-1 with TRBJ2-7; TRBD2 matches at 7 bases. The junction had 6 bases not matched to a gene; V was cut back by 1 base and J by 0 bases. The CDR3 runs 15 residues. Germline CDR1 reads DFQATT; CDR2 reads SNEGSKA (reference sequence). CDR3 sequence reads: CSARVPRGSSYEQYF. The CDR3 region has the DNA TGCAGTGCTAGAGTTCCGCGGGGGAGCTCCTACGAGCAGTACTTC.

The J gene is TRBJ1-1, the V gene TRBV20-1; 8 nucleotides align to TRBD1. Trimming took 4 bases from V and 4 from J; bases not matched to a gene: 11. Per the germline V gene, CDR1 is DFQATT and CDR2 is SNEGSKA (reference sequence). CDR3 length equals 15 residues. In DNA, the CDR3 is TGCAGTGCTAAAAGACAGGGGATGGCGGTCACTGAAGCTTTCTTT. Encoded protein: CSAKRQGMAVTEAFF.

This clonotype turned up a few times. The rearrangement links TRBV11-2 to TRBJ2-7; 16 bases are a match to TRBD2. Germline assignment: CDR1 SGHAT and CDR2 FQNNGV. Trimming removed 4 bases from V and 6 bases from J; junction bases left unmatched: 3. This CDR3 region has 15 residues. The CDR3 nucleotides read TGTGCCAGCAGCTGGGGACTAGCGGGAGGGGGCGAGCAGTACTTC. The encoded protein is CASSWGLAGGGEQYF. Looking up the rest from reference TRBV11-2 and TRBJ2-7 gives the full variable domain: EAGVAQSPRYKIIEKRQSVAFWCNPISGHATLYWYQQILGQGPKLLIQFQNNGVVDDSQLPKDRFSAERLKGVDSTLKIQPAKLEDSAVYLCASSWGLAGGGEQYFGPGTRLTVT.

This clonotype showed up just a few times. V and J are TRBV7-8 and TRBJ1-4, with a possible D match to TRBD1 (6 bases). Trimming removed 3 bases from V and 8 bases from J, with 19 bases in between. This CDR3 contains 16 residues. Germline values: CDR1 SGHVS, CDR2 FQNEAQ. CDR3 loop: CASSFSGAFGAEKLFF. In nucleotides, the CDR3 is TGTGCCAGCAGCTTTTCAGGGGCCTTCGGAGCGGAAAAACTGTTTTTT.

The V call is TRBV12-3 or TRBV12-4, the J call TRBJ2-3, with 7 nucleotides matching TRBD2. With 6 bases clipped from V and 0 bases from J, the junction kept 6 bases outside the gene matches. The CDR3 is 15 residues long. DNA for the CDR3: TGTGCCAGCAGATCTAGCGGTCCTAGCACAGATACGCAGTATTTT. Translated: CASRSSGPSTDTQYF.

This clonotype was counted between two and nine times. The chain carries TRBV3-1 and TRBJ1-4, with no clear D. CDR3 length: 15 amino acids. V was pared by 1 base and J by 4 bases, with 10 bases between. CDR1 is LGHDT, CDR2 YNNKEL, per germline (reference sequence). As DNA, the CDR3 is TGTGCCAGCAGCCAAGGTGACGCAGATAATGAAAAACTGTTTTTT. It codes for CASSQGDADNEKLFF.

The chain employs TRBV10-3 and TRBJ2-5, with unresolved D. The CDR3 has 15 amino acids. V was shortened by 0 bases and J by 4 bases, with 12 bases between the two germline ends. The germline CDR1 and CDR2 sequences are ENHRY and SYGVKD. Written as DNA, the CDR3 is TGTGCCATCAGTGAGTCACAAGGGTACCGAGAGACCCAGTACTTC. Protein product: CAISESQGYRETQYF.

The table lists this clonotype with a few counts. This chain joins TRBV7-2 and TRBJ2-7; D might be TRBD2 (5 bases). CDR3 length: 16 residues. The V end was cut by 1 base, the J end by 0 bases, with 13 bases between. The germline gives CDR1 SGHTA, CDR2 FQGNSA. The DNA for the CDR3 is TGTGCCAGCAGCTTAGTATCGACTGACTACTCCTACGAGCAGTACTTC. Translation: CASSLVSTDYSYEQYF.

With respect to this clonotype: A read error may produce the germline difference seen at one junction end. This sequence joins TRBV6-5 and TRBJ2-7; D might be TRBD1 or TRBD2, each matching 5 bases. Germline values: CDR1 MNHEY, CDR2 SVGAGI. This CDR3 is built from 16 residues. In DNA form, the CDR3 reads TGTGCCAACAGTTACCAACCCGGGGCCCAGGCCTACGAGCAGTACTTC. This translates into CANSYQPGAQAYEQYF.

This clonotype showed up just once. Germline is not matched at one junction end, which may reflect a read error. The V call is TRBV19, the J call TRBJ1-5; no clear D gene. The CDR3 loop spans 13 amino acids. CDR1 and CDR2 (germline): LNHDA, SQIVND (reference sequence). The CDR3 nucleotides are TGTGCCGGTAGCAGGACTAGCAATCAGCCCCAGCATTTT. Translating it yields CAGSRTSNQPQHF.

The chain is built from TRBV7-8 and TRBJ2-3, with D perhaps matching TRBD2 (6 bases). The CDR3 loop spans 17 amino acids. V was cut by 5 bases and J by 0 bases, with 18 bases left in between. Germline CDR1 reads SGHVS; CDR2 reads FQNEAQ. The CDR3 DNA follows: TGTGCCAGCAGCCTCGAAAGGCTAGCGTCTAGCACAGATACGCAGTATTTT. Its protein product is CASSLERLASSTDTQYF.